This T cell receptor (beta chain) appears in the sequencing data of a study of STAT5B mutations in CD4+ large granular lymphocyte leukemia. About the research overall: Among healthy controls, a particular HLA allele went with more CDR3 'QG' motifs.

Study-wide results and caveats: Roughly 27% of private leukemic clonotypes occurred rarely in other patients' non-leukemic repertoires. Top patient clones used TRBV06 genes more often: 8/27 versus 2/35 in controls.

The V gene lost 0 bases and the J gene lost 8 bases, with 17 bases spanning the gap. CDR3 size: 16 residues. Germline lookup yields CDR1 SGDLS and CDR2 YYNGEE. Concerning this clone itself: What it binds is unknown.

Original analysis: Lowest detectable productive clonotype frequency was 2.59 x 10-5. Clones were read by immunoSEQ multiplex PCR, and TCRdb kept only the in-frame ones, dropping some. The D gene and trimming were derived from the DNA, and the V and J assignments and clone size from that table. The sample yields more than 25,000 clones, approximately 81% seen once. The sample consisted of CD4+ T cells from blood buffy coats. This TCR came from a human donor in good health. The genes are TRBV9 and TRBJ1-4; the D gene is possibly TRBD1 (5 bases). CDR3 bases: TGTGCCAGCAGCGTAGGTGGTGAAGGGGTATGGGAAAAACTGTTTTTT. Translating it yields CASSVGGEGVWEKLFF.